What follows describes a single T cell receptor beta chain. The split of CD4+ cells yielded CD45RA+ naive and CD45RA-negative memory subsets. Profiling relied on immunoSEQ multiplex PCR, and the TCRdb table lists in-frame clones only, not all of them. Found here are some 2 million clones, roughly 95% of them singletons; the top ten hold 0.13%. This entry is derived from a study of shared clonotypes between healthy human individuals. The CDR3 has 16 residues. The V and J ends lost 5 bases and 1 base respectively, with 12 bases between them. Germline V gives CDR1 LGHNA, CDR2 YSLEER. The sequenced sample consisted of naive CD4+ T cells sorted from blood. Subset indicated: CD45RA+ positively selected. The V gene is TRBV4-3, the J gene TRBJ2-6; D gene ambiguous. This receptor was taken from a man aged 18 to 29 in good health. CDR3 region: CASSDLHASGANVLTF. CDR3 DNA sequence: TGCGCCAGCAGCGACTTACACGCATCTGGGGCCAACGTCCTGACTTTC.